This T cell receptor (beta chain) was sequenced for a study of cytomegalovirus exposure and HLA in healthy donors. Data came from immunoSEQ multiplex PCR; TCRdb stores just in-frame clones and leaves some out. The sample contains 120,000 to 150,000 clones, about 90% of which appear only once. CDR3 length: 16 amino acids. V gave up 0 bases and J gave up 4 bases; unmatched junction bases: 7. CDR1 and CDR2 from the germline V gene are SGHNT and YYREEE (reference sequence). Material: PBMCs. This TCR was recovered from a young man in good health and CMV-seronegative. The rearrangement joins TRBV5-4 to TRBJ1-2; TRBD1 agrees at 9 bases. The CDR3: CASSLAGQGFSYGYTF. DNA for the CDR3: TGTGCCAGCAGCTTGGCGGGACAGGGCTTCTCCTATGGCTACACCTTC.